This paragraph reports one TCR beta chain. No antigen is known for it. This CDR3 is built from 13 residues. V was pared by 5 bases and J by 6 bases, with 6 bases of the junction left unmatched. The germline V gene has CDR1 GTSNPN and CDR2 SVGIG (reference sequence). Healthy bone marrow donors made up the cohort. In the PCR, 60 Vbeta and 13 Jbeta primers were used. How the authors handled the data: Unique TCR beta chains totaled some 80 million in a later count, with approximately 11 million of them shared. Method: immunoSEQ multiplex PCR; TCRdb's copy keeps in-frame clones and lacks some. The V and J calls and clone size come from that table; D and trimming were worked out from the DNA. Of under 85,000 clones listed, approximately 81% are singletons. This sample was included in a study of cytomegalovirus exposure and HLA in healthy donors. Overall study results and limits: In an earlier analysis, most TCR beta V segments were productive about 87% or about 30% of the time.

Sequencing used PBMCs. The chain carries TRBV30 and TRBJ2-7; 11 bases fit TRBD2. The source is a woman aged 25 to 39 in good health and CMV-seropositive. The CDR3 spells CAWQTSGRGEQYF. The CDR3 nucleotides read TGTGCCTGGCAAACTAGCGGGAGAGGCGAGCAGTACTTC.